This TCR beta chain emerged from a study of blood T cell repertoires in COVID-19. Study in general: Acute and convalescent COVID-19 samples came from the United States, Italy and Spain. T cells, B-cell-depleted T cells, or PBMCs provided the cDNA or gDNA that served as material.

Study processing details: Quantification of nucleated cells was approximated via reference gene primer amplification. TCRdb keeps only in-frame clones here, not all; method: immunoSEQ multiplex PCR. That table is the source of V, J and clone size, and D and trimming were worked out from the DNA. The data show over 150,000 clones, about 89% seen once. Germline lookup yields CDR1 LGHNA and CDR2 YSLEER. The CDR3 runs to 16 residues. V was trimmed by 0 bases and J by 1 base, leaving 12 bases between them. The receptor was derived from a young man who had recovered from COVID-19. The sequenced material came from peripheral blood. This sequence joins TRBV4-3 and TRBJ1-1; D remains ambiguous. The CDR3 sequence is CASSQDAATPNTEAFF. The DNA for the CDR3 is TGCGCCAGCAGCCAAGATGCGGCTACCCCGAACACTGAAGCTTTCTTT.